Following are 28 T cell receptor beta chains from one sample sequenced in a study of cytomegalovirus exposure and HLA in healthy donors. The PCR used 60 Vbeta and 13 Jbeta primers. Data came from immunoSEQ multiplex PCR; TCRdb stores just in-frame clones and leaves some out. The sample yields over 140,000 clones, around 84% seen once. Sequenced input: PBMCs. The receptors were sampled from a man aged 50 or older in good health and CMV-seronegative.

This sequence joins TRBV11-3 and TRBJ1-1, with D possibly TRBD1 on 5 matching bases. Trimming left V 1 base short and J 1 base short, with 22 bases between. CDR3 length: 19 amino acids. The germline V gene encodes CDR1 SGHNT and CDR2 YENEEA. DNA for the CDR3: TGTGCCAGCAGCTTAGGTGGGGGGATAGGGGAATTCAAGAACACTGAAGCTTTCTTT. Protein: CASSLGGGIGEFKNTEAFF.

The chain has TRBV6-5 and TRBJ1-1; maybe TRBD1 (6 bases). Germline V CDR1 and CDR2: MNHEY, SVGAGI. Trimming took 6 bases from V and 1 from J, leaving 12 bases between them. The CDR3 extends over 14 amino acids. CDR3 sequence: CASRFRQENTEAFF. For the CDR3, the DNA is TGTGCCAGCAGATTTCGACAGGAGAACACTGAAGCTTTCTTT.

This sequence joins TRBV19 and TRBJ1-2; D not resolved. In germline, CDR1 is LNHDA, CDR2 SQIVND (reference sequence). The CDR3 runs to 13 residues. Trimming took 2 bases from V and 3 from J, leaving 7 bases between them. DNA for the CDR3: TGTGCCAGTAGTATAAACAGAGACTATGGCTACACCTTC. Amino acids: CASSINRDYGYTF. The whole variable domain, filled in from reference TRBV19 and TRBJ1-2, reads DGGITQSPKYLFRKEGQNVTLSCEQNLNHDAMYWYRQDPGQGLRLIYYSQIVNDFQKGDIAEGYSVSREKKESFPLTVTSAQKNPTAFYLCASSINRDYGYTFGSGTRLTVV.

The chain is built from TRBV18 and TRBJ1-1; no definite D call. The CDR3 is 13 amino acids. Germline values: CDR1 KGHSH, CDR2 LQKENI. Trimming took 1 base from V and 6 from J, leaving 9 bases between them. CDR3 bases: TGTGCCAGCTCACCACAATACCGGTCTGAAGCTTTCTTT. Translation: CASSPQYRSEAFF.

This chain joins TRBV11-2 and TRBJ2-4; weak D call: TRBD2 (6 bases). The CDR3 runs 16 residues. Germline V CDR1 and CDR2: SGHAT, FQNNGV. With 0 bases removed from V and 7 bases from J, the gap between germline ends came to 16 bases. Here the CDR3 reads CASSLEVAGRKNIQYF. The CDR3 coding sequence is TGTGCCAGCAGCTTAGAAGTTGCAGGGAGGAAGAACATTCAGTACTTC. The full variable domain, completed using reference TRBV11-2 and TRBJ2-4, is EAGVAQSPRYKIIEKRQSVAFWCNPISGHATLYWYQQILGQGPKLLIQFQNNGVVDDSQLPKDRFSAERLKGVDSTLKIQPAKLEDSAVYLCASSLEVAGRKNIQYFGAGTRLSVL.

This rearrangement joins TRBV28 to TRBJ2-7; 7 bases fit TRBD2. The ends lost 1 base at V and 3 bases at J; junction bases unmatched: 3. There are 14 residues in the CDR3. CDR1 is MDHEN and CDR2 is SYDVKM in the germline V gene. CDR3 amino acids: CASSLSASGYEQYF. The CDR3 nucleotides read TGTGCCAGCAGTTTATCGGCTAGCGGCTACGAGCAGTACTTC.

V usage is TRBV7-3 and J usage is TRBJ1-1; D may be TRBD1 (5 bases). The V gene lost 4 bases and the J gene lost 1 base, with 7 bases spanning the gap. The V gene's germline CDR1 is SGHTA and CDR2 FQGTGA. CDR3 length: 13 residues. The CDR3: CASSSDRNTEAFF. In nucleotides, the CDR3 is TGTGCCAGCAGCTCCGACAGGAACACTGAAGCTTTCTTT.

The gene calls are TRBV5-1 and TRBJ2-1, with 8 bases fitting TRBD2. Trimming at V came to 0 bases and at J to 8 bases, leaving 10 bases not matched to a gene. The germline CDR1 and CDR2 sequences are SGHRS and YFSETQ. This CDR3 has 16 residues. As DNA, the CDR3 is TGCGCCAGCAGCTTGGAATGGACTAGCAGTATCGATGAGCAGTTCTTC. This translates into CASSLEWTSSIDEQFF. Drawing the rest from reference TRBV5-1 and TRBJ2-1, the complete variable domain is KAGVTQTPRYLIKTRGQQVTLSCSPISGHRSVSWYQQTPGQGLQFLFEYFSETQRNKGNFPGRFSGRQFSNSRSEMNVSTLELGDSALYLCASSLEWTSSIDEQFFGPGTRLTVL.

V usage is TRBV30 and J usage is TRBJ1-4; 7 bases match TRBD1. CDR3 length: 15 amino acids. V lost 7 bases to trimming and J lost 7 bases; unmatched junction nucleotides: 15. The germline V gene encodes CDR1 GTSNPN and CDR2 SVGIG (reference sequence). The CDR3 spells CAFTNLRGQGEKLFF. For the CDR3, the DNA is TGTGCCTTCACGAATTTGAGGGGGCAGGGTGAAAAACTGTTTTTT.

This clone occurred a few times. The chain has TRBV7-9 and TRBJ2-3; 9 positions agree with TRBD1. Per germline, CDR1 SEHNR and CDR2 FQNEAQ (reference sequence). The CDR3 runs 18 residues. V dropped 4 bases and J dropped 0; count of bases not matched to a gene: 11. CDR3: CASSSTGGGLTSTDTQYF. The CDR3 nucleotides are TGTGCCAGCAGCTCGACAGGGGGGGGGTTGACTAGCACAGATACGCAGTATTTT.

The genes are TRBV28 and TRBJ2-5; 7 bases are shared with TRBD2. Germline V lookup: CDR1 MDHEN, CDR2 SYDVKM. Trimming cost V 7 bases and J 3 bases; bases outside gene matches: 5. This CDR3 spans 13 amino acids. CDR3 nucleotide sequence: TGTGCCAGCACGCGGGGGAGTGAAGAGACCCAGTACTTC. It is translated as CASTRGSEETQYF.

This rearrangement joins TRBV7-9 to TRBJ2-1; D unresolved. This CDR3 has 15 residues. Germline V CDR1 and CDR2: SEHNR, FQNEAQ (reference sequence). V lost 1 base, J lost 2 bases, and 9 bases lay in between. The CDR3 is CASSLEHPPYNEQFF. In DNA form, the CDR3 reads TGTGCCAGCAGCTTAGAACACCCCCCCTACAATGAGCAGTTCTTC. Full variable domain (outside the CDR3, taken from reference TRBV7-9 and TRBJ2-1): DTGVSQNPRHKITKRGQNVTFRCDPISEHNRLYWYRQTLGQGPEFLTYFQNEAQLEKSRLLSDRFSAERPKGSFSTLEIQRTEQGDSAMYLCASSLEHPPYNEQFFGPGTRLTVL.

The CDR3: CASRLRTGSSYNSPLHF. CDR3 nucleotide sequence: TGTGCCAGCAGGCTCAGGACAGGTAGCTCCTATAATTCACCCCTCCACTTT. The V and J genes are TRBV28 and TRBJ1-6, with 7 bases identical to TRBD1. The junction had 8 bases not matched to a gene; V was cut back by 6 bases and J by 0 bases. CDR1 and CDR2 (germline): MDHEN, SYDVKM. This CDR3 contains 17 residues.

The chain uses TRBV6-6 and TRBJ1-4, with TRBD1 matching 8 bases. V was clipped by 10 bases and J by 2 bases; unmatched bases: 6. CDR3 length equals 14 residues. Germline V gives CDR1 MNHNY, CDR2 SVGAGI (reference sequence). The CDR3 loop is CAIQDRGTNEKLFF. CDR3 sequence (DNA): TGTGCCATCCAAGACAGGGGCACTAATGAAAAACTGTTTTTT.

The chain combines TRBV19 with TRBJ2-1; possibly TRBD1 for D (5 bases). Germline V gene data show CDR1 as LNHDA and CDR2 as SQIVND (reference sequence). The CDR3 runs to 11 residues. The V and J ends lost 5 bases and 15 bases respectively, with 14 bases between them. The CDR3 loop reads CASSPDSALFF. The CDR3 nucleotides are TGTGCCAGTAGTCCCGACAGTGCGCTGTTCTTC.

In this sample, this clone turned up a few times. The chain couples TRBV11-3 to TRBJ2-1, with D maybe TRBD2 (5 bases). CDR3 length equals 16 residues. Trimming took off 5 bases at V and 1 base at J, with 15 bases between the two ends. Looked up from germline, CDR1 is SGHNT and CDR2 is YENEEA. In DNA form, the CDR3 reads TGTGCCAGCAGCCCGAACCCTAGCTTGTCCTACAATGAGCAGTTCTTC. Protein: CASSPNPSLSYNEQFF.

The V and J genes are TRBV5-1 and TRBJ2-5, with 9 bases lining up with TRBD1. The J segment lost 5 bases and the V segment lost 4 bases, leaving 6 bases of the junction unmatched. Germline V CDR1 and CDR2: SGHRS, YFSETQ. The CDR3 runs to 14 residues. The CDR3 loop is CASSRTGAGETQYF. In DNA form, the CDR3 reads TGCGCCAGCAGCAGGACAGGGGCAGGCGAGACCCAGTACTTC.

This chain uses TRBV2 with TRBJ2-3, with D tentatively TRBD2 (6 bases). The CDR3 is made up of 16 amino acids. CDR1 and CDR2 (germline): SNHLY, FYNNEI. V was clipped by 7 bases and J by 0 bases, with 17 bases between them. This CDR3 is CASTPGRGTSTDTQYF. The CDR3 DNA reads as TGTGCCAGCACCCCGGGTCGGGGGACTAGCACAGATACGCAGTATTTT.

The gene calls are TRBV6-6 and TRBJ1-5; perhaps TRBD1 as D (6 bases). Looked up from germline, CDR1 is MNHNY and CDR2 is SVGAGI (reference sequence). The V end was cut by 5 bases, the J end by 6 bases, with 14 bases between. The length of the CDR3 is 14 residues. CDR3 in DNA: TGTGCCAGCAGTACAGGGAGAGGAGGTCAGCCCCAGCATTTT. Its translation is CASSTGRGGQPQHF.

This chain connects TRBV14 to TRBJ1-1; weak D call: TRBD1 (5 bases). Trimming took off 1 base at V and 4 bases at J, with 10 bases between the two ends. CDR1 and CDR2 (germline): SGHDN, FVKESK. The CDR3 covers 14 residues. In nucleotides, the CDR3 is TGTGCCAGCAGCCAAGGTGGGGGGAGCACTGAAGCTTTCTTT. It encodes CASSQGGGSTEAFF.

The chain has TRBV13 and TRBJ2-6; D perhaps matches TRBD1 (6 bases). Trimming cost V 1 base and J 2 bases, with 24 bases left between them. This CDR3 has 21 residues. CDR1 PRHDT and CDR2 FYEKMQ come from the germline V gene (reference sequence). The CDR3 spells CASSLDTGSDSEFPGANVLTF. The DNA of the CDR3 is TGTGCCAGCAGCTTAGATACAGGTTCGGACAGCGAGTTCCCTGGGGCCAACGTCCTGACTTTC.

This clone was detected only a few times. The chain is built from TRBV13 and TRBJ2-7, with D possibly being TRBD1 (5 bases). The CDR3 spans 14 residues. V was trimmed by 5 bases and J by 2 bases, leaving 13 bases between them. Germline CDR1 reads PRHDT; CDR2 reads FYEKMQ (reference sequence). DNA for the CDR3: TGTGCCAGCAGCCCCAGGACACCAACCTACGAGCAGTACTTC. This translates into CASSPRTPTYEQYF.

This clone showed up just a few times. The chain carries TRBV27 and TRBJ2-5; the D gene is possibly TRBD2 (6 bases). V lost 2 bases and J lost 1, with 8 bases in between. This CDR3 has 14 amino acids. Germline lookup yields CDR1 MNHEY and CDR2 SMNVEV (reference sequence). The chain's CDR3 is CASSLEGGQETQYF. CDR3 in DNA: TGTGCCAGCAGTTTAGAGGGAGGCCAAGAGACCCAGTACTTC.

The DNA for the CDR3 is TGTGCCAGCAGCTTAAGAGAGAACACTGAAGCTTTCTTT. Protein: CASSLRENTEAFF. The rearrangement uses TRBV7-9 and TRBJ1-1; D unresolved. The CDR3 runs 13 residues. Per germline, CDR1 SEHNR and CDR2 FQNEAQ (reference sequence). The V end was cut by 2 bases, the J end by 1 base, with 5 bases between.

V is TRBV27 and J is TRBJ2-7; TRBD2 aligns across 11 bases. V gave up 6 bases and J gave up 2 bases; unmatched junction bases: 3. The V gene's germline CDR1 is MNHEY and CDR2 SMNVEV (reference sequence). The CDR3 contains 14 residues. Here the CDR3 DNA reads TGTGCCAGCAGATTAGCGGGGGGGGCCTACGAGCAGTACTTC. Protein sequence: CASRLAGGAYEQYF.

The V call is TRBV28, the J call TRBJ1-2, with D tentatively TRBD1 (5 bases). Germline lookup yields CDR1 MDHEN and CDR2 SYDVKM. V dropped 1 base and J dropped 8 bases, with 23 bases sitting between them. CDR3 length: 17 residues. The CDR3 DNA follows: TGTGCCAGCAGTTTATACCGCCCCGGCCTGGGGACTAGCGGCTACACCTTC. It translates to CASSLYRPGLGTSGYTF.

This clone has more than one count but fewer than ten. Here the CDR3 DNA reads TGCGCCAGCAGTTGGGGACAGGTATCCGAGCAGTTCTTC. It translates to CASSWGQVSEQFF. This chain links TRBV10-2 with TRBJ2-1; the match to TRBD1 covers 8 bases. The CDR3 is 13 residues long. Looked up from germline, CDR1 is WSHSY and CDR2 is SAAADI. V shed 5 bases, J shed 10 bases, and the junction held 7 bases outside the gene matches.

The chain has TRBV6-1 and TRBJ2-2; TRBD1 agrees at 7 bases. The CDR3 totals 14 residues. Germline-derived CDR1 and CDR2 are MNHNS and SASEGT. V trimming: 4 bases; J trimming: 7 bases; junction bases outside the gene matches: 6. The CDR3 reads CASSGQGAYGELFF. The CDR3 bases are TGTGCCAGCAGTGGACAGGGTGCTTACGGGGAGCTGTTTTTT.